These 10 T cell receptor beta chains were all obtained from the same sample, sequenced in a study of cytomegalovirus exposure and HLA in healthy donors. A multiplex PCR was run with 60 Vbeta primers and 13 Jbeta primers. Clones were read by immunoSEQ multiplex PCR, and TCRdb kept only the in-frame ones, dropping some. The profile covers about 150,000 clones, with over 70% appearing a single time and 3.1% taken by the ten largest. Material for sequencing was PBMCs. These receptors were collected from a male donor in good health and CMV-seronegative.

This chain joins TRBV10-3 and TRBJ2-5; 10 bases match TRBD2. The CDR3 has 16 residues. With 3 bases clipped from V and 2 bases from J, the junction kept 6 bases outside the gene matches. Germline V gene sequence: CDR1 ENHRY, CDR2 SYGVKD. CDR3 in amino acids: CAISDQGLANQETQYF. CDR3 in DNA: TGTGCCATCAGTGACCAGGGACTAGCGAATCAAGAGACCCAGTACTTC.

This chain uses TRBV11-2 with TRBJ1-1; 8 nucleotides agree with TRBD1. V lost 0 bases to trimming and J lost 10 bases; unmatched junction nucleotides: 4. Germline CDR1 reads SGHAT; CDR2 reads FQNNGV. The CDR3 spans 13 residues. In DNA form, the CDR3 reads TGTGCCAGCAGCTTAGATACCAGGGGGCCAGCTTTCTTT. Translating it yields CASSLDTRGPAFF.

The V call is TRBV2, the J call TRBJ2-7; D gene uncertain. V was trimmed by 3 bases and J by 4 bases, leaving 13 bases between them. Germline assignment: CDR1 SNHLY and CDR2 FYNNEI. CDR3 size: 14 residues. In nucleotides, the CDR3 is TGTGCCAGCAGTGAGAGTGAATACCTGTACGAGCAGTACTTC. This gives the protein CASSESEYLYEQYF.

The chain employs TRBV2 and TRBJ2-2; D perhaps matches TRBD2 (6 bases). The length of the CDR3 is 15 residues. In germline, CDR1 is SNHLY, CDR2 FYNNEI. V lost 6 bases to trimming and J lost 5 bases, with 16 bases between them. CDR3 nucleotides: TGTGCCAGCAGGGTCCTGGGGGGTCGTACCGGGGAGCTGTTTTTT. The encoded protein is CASRVLGGRTGELFF.

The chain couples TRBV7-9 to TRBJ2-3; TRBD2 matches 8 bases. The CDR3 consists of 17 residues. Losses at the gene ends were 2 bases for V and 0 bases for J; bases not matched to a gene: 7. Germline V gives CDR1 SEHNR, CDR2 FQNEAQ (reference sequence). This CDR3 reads CASSLSLAGPSTDTQYF. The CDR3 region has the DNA TGTGCCAGCAGCTTAAGCCTAGCGGGCCCGAGCACAGATACGCAGTATTTT.

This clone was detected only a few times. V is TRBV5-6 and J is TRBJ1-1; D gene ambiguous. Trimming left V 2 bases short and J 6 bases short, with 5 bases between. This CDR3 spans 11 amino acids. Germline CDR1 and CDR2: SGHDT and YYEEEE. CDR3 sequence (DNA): TGTGCCAGCAGCTTCTACGCTGAAGCTTTCTTT. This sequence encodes CASSFYAEAFF.

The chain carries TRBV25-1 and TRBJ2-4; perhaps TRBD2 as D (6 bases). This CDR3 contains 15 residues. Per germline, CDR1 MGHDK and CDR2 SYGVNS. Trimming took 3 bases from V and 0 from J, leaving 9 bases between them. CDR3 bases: TGTGCCAGCAGTGACCGACTAGTAGCCAAAAACATTCAGTACTTC. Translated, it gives CASSDRLVAKNIQYF.

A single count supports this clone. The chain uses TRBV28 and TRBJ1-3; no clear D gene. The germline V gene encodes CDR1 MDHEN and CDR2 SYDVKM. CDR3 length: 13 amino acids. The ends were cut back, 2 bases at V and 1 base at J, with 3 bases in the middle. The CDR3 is CASSLVSGNTIYF. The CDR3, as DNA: TGTGCCAGCAGTTTAGTATCTGGAAACACCATATATTTT.

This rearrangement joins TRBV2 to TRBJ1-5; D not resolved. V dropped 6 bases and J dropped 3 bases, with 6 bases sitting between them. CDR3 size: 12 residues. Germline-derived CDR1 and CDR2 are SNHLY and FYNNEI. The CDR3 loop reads CASRQNNQPQHF. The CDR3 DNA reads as TGTGCCAGCAGACAAAACAATCAGCCCCAGCATTTT.

CDR3 sequence (DNA): TGTGCCAGCAGCTTAGGCTCCGCGGCGAGCTCCTACAATGAGCAGTTCTTC. Its protein product is CASSLGSAASSYNEQFF. This chain links TRBV7-2 with TRBJ2-1, with unresolved D. Trimming removed 1 base from V and 0 bases from J, with 13 bases in between. Germline V gene sequence: CDR1 SGHTA, CDR2 FQGNSA. The CDR3 length is 17 residues. Filled out from reference TRBV7-2 and TRBJ2-1, the complete variable domain reads GAGVSQSPSNKVTEKGKDVELRCDPISGHTALYWYRQSLGQGLEFLIYFQGNSAPDKSGLPSDRFSAERTGGSVSTLTIQRTQQEDSAVYLCASSLGSAASSYNEQFFGPGTRLTVL.